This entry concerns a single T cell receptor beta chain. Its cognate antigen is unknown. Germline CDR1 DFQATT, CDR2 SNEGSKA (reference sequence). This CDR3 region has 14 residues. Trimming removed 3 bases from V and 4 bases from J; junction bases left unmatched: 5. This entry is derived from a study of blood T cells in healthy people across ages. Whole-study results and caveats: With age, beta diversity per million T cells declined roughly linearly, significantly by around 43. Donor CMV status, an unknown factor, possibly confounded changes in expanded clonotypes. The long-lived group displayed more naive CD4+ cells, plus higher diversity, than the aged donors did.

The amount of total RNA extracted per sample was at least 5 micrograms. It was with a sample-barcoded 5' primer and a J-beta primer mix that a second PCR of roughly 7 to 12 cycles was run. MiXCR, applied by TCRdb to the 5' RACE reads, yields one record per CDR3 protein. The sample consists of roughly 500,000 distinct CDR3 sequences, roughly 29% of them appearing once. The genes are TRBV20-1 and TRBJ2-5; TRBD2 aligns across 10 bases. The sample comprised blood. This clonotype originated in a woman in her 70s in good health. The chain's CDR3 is CSASPIAGGETQYF. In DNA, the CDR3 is TGCAGTGCTAGTCCGATAGCGGGGGGAGAGACCCAGTACTTC.